A selection of T cell receptor beta chains follows, all from one sample in a study of CD8+ T cells in alopecia areata. This table comes from immunoSEQ multiplex PCR, and its TCRdb copy is limited to in-frame clones, with some not included. The sample yields approximately 61,000 clones, 96% seen once. The sample consisted of CD8+ T cells sorted from blood, taken at week 0. The receptors were gathered from a human donor with alopecia areata. Each CDR3 is given with its conserved first and last residue. D genes are given only for firm matches. Not every row has a clone size; where given, it reads once, few, many or a size class.

j_gene | d_gene | v_gene | abundance | CDR3aa | CDR3nt
TRBJ2-1 | TRBD2 | TRBV29-1 | . | CSGSRGGSHNEQFF | TGCAGTGGATCACGGGGGGGCTCCCACAATGAGCAGTTCTTC
TRBJ2-5 | TRBD1 | TRBV4-3 | . | CASSRGTGAGETQYF | TGCGCCAGCAGCCGGGGGACAGGGGCGGGGGAGACCCAGTACTTC
TRBJ2-1 | . | TRBV11-2 | . | CASSLVVGSSYNEQFF | TGTGCCAGCAGCTTAGTTGTGGGGTCCTCCTACAATGAGCAGTTCTTC
TRBJ2-1 | TRBD2 | TRBV5-5 | once | CASSPRVTSGYNEQFF | TGTGCCAGCAGCCCCCGCGTGACTAGCGGATACAATGAGCAGTTCTTC
TRBJ1-1 | . | TRBV27 | . | CASSGNTEAFF | TGTGCCAGCAGTGGAAACACTGAAGCTTTCTTT
TRBJ2-1 | TRBD1 | TRBV7-6 | . | CASSLYLRVIRGQGYNEQFF | TGTGCCAGCAGCTTATATTTACGGGTGATACGGGGACAGGGGTACAATGAGCAGTTCTTC
TRBJ1-6 | TRBD1 | TRBV7-9 | . | CASSLIEGASSPLHF | TGTGCCAGCAGCTTAATCGAGGGGGCGAGTTCACCCCTCCACTTT
TRBJ1-1 | . | TRBV15 | . | CATSPGLMNTEAFF | TGTGCCACCAGTCCGGGACTCATGAACACTGAAGCTTTCTTT
TRBJ2-7 | TRBD1 | TRBV19 | . | CASSIGTGGNYEQYF | TGTGCCAGTAGTATAGGGACAGGGGGGAACTACGAGCAGTACTTC
TRBJ2-7 | TRBD1 | TRBV12-5 | . | CASGYRGHLLSSYEQYF | TGTGCTAGTGGTTACAGGGGGCACCTCCTGAGCTCCTACGAGCAGTACTTC
TRBJ2-1 | . | TRBV5-6 | . | CASSLASDRSSYNEQFF | TGTGCCAGCAGCTTGGCGTCCGACAGGAGCTCCTACAATGAGCAGTTCTTC
TRBJ1-5 | TRBD1 | TRBV4-1 | . | CASSQLPGQGARDQPQHF | TGCGCCAGCAGCCAACTACCGGGACAGGGGGCGCGGGATCAGCCCCAGCATTTT
TRBJ2-3 | . | TRBV4-1 | . | CASSPNQGGATDTQYF | TGCGCCAGCAGCCCTAATCAAGGGGGAGCCACAGATACGCAGTATTTT
TRBJ2-3 | TRBD2 | TRBV7-6 | . | CASSQRGVTDTQYF | TGTGCCAGCAGCCAACGGGGGGTCACAGATACGCAGTATTTT
TRBJ2-1 | TRBD2 | TRBV4-1 | once | CASSPLSGDNEQFF | TGCGCCAGCAGCCCTCTAAGCGGGGACAATGAGCAGTTCTTC
TRBJ2-5 | . | TRBV27 | . | CASTGAGAETQYF | TGTGCCAGCACAGGGGCAGGGGCAGAGACCCAGTACTTC
TRBJ2-1 | TRBD2 | TRBV5-1 | once | CASSLEAGGLNNEQFF | TGCGCCAGCAGCTTGGAAGCGGGGGGACTCAACAATGAGCAGTTCTTC
TRBJ2-5 | TRBD2 | TRBV23-1 | . | CASSPWTSGGQETQYF | TGCGCCAGCAGTCCATGGACTAGCGGGGGACAAGAGACCCAGTACTTC
TRBJ2-3 | . | TRBV7-9 | . | CASSSERTSPSTDTQYF | TGTGCCAGCAGCTCGGAAAGGACTTCCCCTAGCACAGATACGCAGTATTTT
TRBJ2-7 | . | TRBV27 | . | CASSLSARSYEQYF | TGTGCCAGCAGTTTATCGGCCAGGTCATACGAGCAGTACTTC
TRBJ2-7 | . | TRBV4-1 | . | CASSQDWSYEQYF | TGCGCCAGCAGCCAAGATTGGTCCTACGAGCAGTACTTC
TRBJ2-5 | TRBD2 | TRBV7-9 | . | CASTLGWTRSMGETQYF | TGTGCCAGCACCCTAGGGTGGACTAGGTCGATGGGTGAGACCCAGTACTTC
TRBJ2-5 | TRBD2 | TRBV4-3 | . | CASSQVGGGDTWETQYF | TGCGCCAGCAGCCAAGTCGGCGGGGGGGATACATGGGAGACCCAGTACTTC
TRBJ2-1 | TRBD2 | TRBV30 | . | CAWSAGLAGVEQFF | TGTGCCTGGAGTGCGGGACTAGCGGGGGTTGAGCAGTTCTTC
TRBJ2-5 | TRBD1 | TRBV5-1 | . | CASSSGTGEQETQYF | TGCGCCAGCAGCTCAGGGACAGGAGAACAAGAGACCCAGTACTTC
TRBJ2-1 | . | TRBV5-1 | . | CASSATGRDEQFF | TGCGCCAGCAGCGCTACAGGCCGCGATGAGCAGTTCTTC
TRBJ2-7 | . | TRBV2 | . | CASQQEGAYEQYF | TGTGCCAGCCAGCAAGAGGGAGCCTACGAGCAGTACTTC
TRBJ2-7 | . | TRBV10-3 | . | CAISDRLEGLYEQYF | TGTGCCATCAGTGATCGTCTCGAGGGGCTCTACGAGCAGTACTTC
TRBJ2-1 | . | TRBV5-1 | . | CASSSDRNEQFF | TGCGCCAGCAGCTCTGACAGGAATGAGCAGTTCTTC
TRBJ1-2 | TRBD1 | TRBV19 | . | CASSSTGSYGYTF | TGTGCCAGTAGTTCGACAGGGTCCTATGGCTACACCTTC
TRBJ2-7 | . | TRBV6-1 | . | CASTESYEQYF | TGTGCCAGCACCGAATCCTACGAGCAGTACTTC
TRBJ2-1 | TRBD2 | TRBV5-4 | . | CASSLRAGGYNEQFF | TGTGCCAGCAGCTTGAGGGCGGGGGGCTACAATGAGCAGTTCTTC
TRBJ2-5 | . | TRBV10-3 | once | CAISESTETQYF | TGTGCCATCAGTGAGTCGACTGAGACCCAGTACTTC
TRBJ2-1 | . | TRBV6-5 | once | CASSHGQVPDNEQFF | TGTGCCAGCAGTCACGGACAAGTCCCCGACAATGAGCAGTTCTTC
TRBJ2-7 | . | TRBV6-5 | . | CASRGSYEQYF | TGTGCCAGCCGGGGGTCCTACGAGCAGTACTTC
TRBJ2-7 | . | TRBV4-3 | . | CASSQALDSSYEQYF | TGCGCCAGCAGCCAGGCCCTGGACAGCTCCTACGAGCAGTACTTC
TRBJ1-1 | . | TRBV29-1 | . | CSVEDSRGKTEGMNTEAFF | TGCAGCGTTGAAGATTCCCGGGGAAAAACAGAGGGTATGAACACTGAAGCTTTCTTT
TRBJ2-2 | TRBD2 | TRBV7-8 | . | CASLGPWRASGGASTGELFF | TGTGCCAGCCTTGGACCCTGGCGGGCTAGCGGGGGGGCCAGTACCGGGGAGCTGTTTTTT
TRBJ2-1 | TRBD2 | TRBV29-1 | . | CSVGGLAGSHEQFF | TGCAGCGTTGGGGGACTAGCGGGGTCGCATGAGCAGTTCTTC
TRBJ2-2 | . | TRBV4-1 | . | CASSQGSGELFF | TGCGCCAGCAGCCAGGGATCCGGGGAGCTGTTTTTT
TRBJ2-7 | . | TRBV28 | . | CASSFGHGSYEQYF | TGTGCCAGCAGTTTTGGCCACGGCTCCTACGAGCAGTACTTC
TRBJ2-3 | . | TRBV2 | . | CASSAVLEGLNWDTQYF | TGTGCCAGCAGTGCTGTTCTTGAGGGTTTAAACTGGGATACGCAGTATTTT
TRBJ2-2 | . | TRBV30 | . | CAWTGGAGGELFF | TGTGCCTGGACTGGGGGCGCCGGCGGGGAGCTGTTTTTT
TRBJ2-7 | . | TRBV29-1 | . | CSVVGEGAYEQYF | TGCAGCGTTGTCGGGGAAGGGGCCTACGAGCAGTACTTC
TRBJ2-1 | TRBD2 | TRBV29-1 | . | CSVDKLAGGYNEQFF | TGCAGCGTTGATAAACTAGCGGGGGGGTACAATGAGCAGTTCTTC
TRBJ1-4 | . | TRBV7-8 | . | CASSPRAVPNEKLFF | TGTGCCAGCAGCCCCCGGGCAGTTCCTAATGAAAAACTGTTTTTT
TRBJ2-1 | TRBD2 | TRBV4-1 | . | CASSQTSGTSGPGGYNEQFF | TGCGCCAGCAGCCAAACCTCCGGGACTAGCGGACCCGGGGGCTACAATGAGCAGTTCTTC
TRBJ2-5 | . | TRBV30 | once | CAWSRNSQETQYF | TGTGCCTGGAGTAGAAATTCGCAAGAGACCCAGTACTTC
TRBJ2-3 | . | TRBV7-8 | . | CASSLGRDTQYF | TGTGCCAGCAGCTTAGGGCGAGATACGCAGTATTTT
TRBJ2-7 | . | TRBV2 | . | CASTAGGYEQYF | TGTGCCAGCACAGCTGGGGGATACGAGCAGTACTTC
TRBJ1-2 | TRBD1 | TRBV9 | . | CASSVGGTGDYGYTF | TGTGCCAGCAGCGTAGGAGGGACAGGGGACTATGGCTACACCTTC
TRBJ2-7 | TRBD1 | TRBV11-2 | . | CASSLETGGATYEQYF | TGTGCCAGCAGCTTAGAGACAGGGGGCGCAACCTACGAGCAGTACTTC
TRBJ1-2 | . | TRBV11-2 | . | CASSLEGSPGRYDYTF | TGTGCCAGCAGCTTGGAGGGGTCCCCTGGTCGGTATGACTACACCTTC
TRBJ2-7 | TRBD2 | TRBV29-1 | . | CSVERGLAGAYEQYF | TGCAGCGTTGAAAGGGGACTAGCGGGGGCCTACGAGCAGTACTTC
TRBJ1-2 | TRBD1 | TRBV5-1 | . | CASSSGDRGPGGYTF | TGCGCCAGCAGCTCGGGGGACAGGGGGCCGGGAGGCTACACCTTC
TRBJ2-2 | . | TRBV7-9 | . | CASSSGPGVGELFF | TGTGCCAGCAGCTCCGGGCCCGGAGTCGGGGAGCTGTTTTTT
TRBJ2-1 | TRBD2 | TRBV13 | . | CASSHMGLAVWNEQFF | TGTGCCAGCAGCCACATGGGACTAGCGGTATGGAATGAGCAGTTCTTC